These 25 T cell receptor beta chains share one sample of origin, sequenced in a study of shared clonotypes between healthy human individuals. Sequenced by immunoSEQ multiplex PCR; TCRdb stores in-frame clones only, minus some. The sample carries approximately 2,300,000 clones, 92% recorded once. Sequenced material: naive CD4+ T cells from PBMCs. Subset in this sample: CD45RA+ positively selected. The receptors shown here come from a young man in good health. Some clones in this sample may be carry-over from other donors' samples.

The chain links TRBV28 to TRBJ2-5, with 11 bases lining up with TRBD2. The CDR3 runs to 16 residues. J gave up 2 bases and V 7 bases, and 9 bases lay outside the gene matches. The germline V gene encodes CDR1 MDHEN and CDR2 SYDVKM. In nucleotides, the CDR3 is TGTGCCAGCACGTATAGCGGGAGGGCCCAACAAGAGACCCAGTACTTC. Amino acids: CASTYSGRAQQETQYF.

This chain joins TRBV30 and TRBJ2-3; D may be TRBD2 (5 bases). V was trimmed by 0 bases and J by 2 bases, leaving 15 bases between them. The CDR3 is 16 residues long. The germline V gene has CDR1 GTSNPN and CDR2 SVGIG (reference sequence). The CDR3 DNA reads TGTGCCTGGAGTGTACGGCGGTCGGGATTCACAGATACGCAGTATTTT. Its protein product is CAWSVRRSGFTDTQYF.

The chain employs TRBV7-2 and TRBJ2-2, with 8 bases matching TRBD2. Losses at the gene ends were 3 bases for V and 7 bases for J; bases not matched to a gene: 10. This CDR3 contains 16 residues. Germline values: CDR1 SGHTA, CDR2 FQGNSA. CDR3 bases: TGTGCCAGCAGCTTCTTTTGGCGGGAGGTGCACGGGGAGCTGTTTTTT. Translation gives CASSFFWREVHGELFF. Using reference TRBV7-2 and TRBJ2-2 for the parts outside the CDR3, the full variable domain is GAGVSQSPSNKVTEKGKDVELRCDPISGHTALYWYRQSLGQGLEFLIYFQGNSAPDKSGLPSDRFSAERTGGSVSTLTIQRTQQEDSAVYLCASSFFWREVHGELFFGEGSRLTVL.

The chain is built from TRBV4-2 and TRBJ1-2, with D possibly matching TRBD1 (5 bases). The V end was cut by 0 bases, the J end by 8 bases, with 10 bases between. The V gene's germline CDR1 is LGHNA and CDR2 YNFKEQ. The CDR3 sequence is 13 residues long. This CDR3 is CASSQDRARGYTF. The CDR3 DNA is TGTGCCAGCAGCCAAGACAGGGCGCGGGGCTACACCTTC.

J is TRBJ2-7 and V is TRBV6-5, with 10 bases aligning to TRBD1. Per the germline V gene, CDR1 is MNHEY and CDR2 is SVGAGI. The CDR3 extends over 14 amino acids. Trimming at V came to 5 bases and at J to 3 bases, leaving 4 bases not matched to a gene. The chain's CDR3 is CASSQDRGRYEQYF. DNA for the CDR3: TGTGCCAGCAGTCAAGACAGGGGGCGCTACGAGCAGTACTTC.

CDR3 amino acids: CSVGGEGSTDTQYF. CDR3 nucleotides: TGCAGCGTCGGGGGAGAGGGTAGCACAGATACGCAGTATTTT. The chain has TRBV29-1 and TRBJ2-3; D possibly corresponds to TRBD2 (6 bases). V lost 6 bases to trimming and J lost 0 bases, with 13 bases between them. CDR1 SQVTM and CDR2 ANQGSEA come from the germline V gene. This CDR3 contains 14 residues.

V usage is TRBV9 and J usage is TRBJ1-4; no reliable D call. The CDR3 contains 14 residues. Germline V lookup: CDR1 SGDLS, CDR2 YYNGEE. V lost 4 bases to trimming and J lost 1 base, with 8 bases between them. The CDR3 sequence: CASSSGGTNEKLFF. The CDR3 nucleotides are TGTGCCAGCAGCTCGGGAGGAACTAATGAAAAACTGTTTTTT.

The chain uses TRBV19 and TRBJ2-4; 10 bases are shared with TRBD1. The CDR3 consists of 15 residues. V trimming: 6 bases; J trimming: 6 bases; junction bases outside the gene matches: 8. Germline V lookup: CDR1 LNHDA, CDR2 SQIVND (reference sequence). This CDR3 reads CASSPRQGARNIQYF. In DNA form, the CDR3 reads TGTGCCAGTAGCCCTAGACAGGGGGCTAGAAACATTCAGTACTTC.

The genes are TRBV12-5 and TRBJ2-7; 15 nucleotides align to TRBD2. After removal of 7 bases from V and 6 bases from J, the junction contained 10 bases not matched to a gene. The germline V gene encodes CDR1 LGHNT and CDR2 FRNRAP. The CDR3 loop spans 16 amino acids. As DNA, the CDR3 is TGTGCTAGTGCCCAGGGACTAGCGGGAGGATCGGGCGAGCAGTACTTC. Amino acid sequence: CASAQGLAGGSGEQYF.

This chain uses TRBV29-1 with TRBJ2-5, with D maybe TRBD2 (6 bases). The J call may be incorrect, as the DNA end agrees better with TRBJ2-7. This CDR3 is built from 11 residues. In germline, CDR1 is SQVTM, CDR2 ANQGSEA. The CDR3 DNA follows: TGCAGCGCGGATAGGGGAGGCGAGCAGTACTTC. This translates into CSADRGGEQYF.

The chain carries TRBV28 and TRBJ1-1; TRBD1 aligns across 8 bases. V dropped 6 bases and J dropped 0; count of bases not matched to a gene: 6. The CDR3 is made up of 15 amino acids. The germline gives CDR1 MDHEN, CDR2 SYDVKM. CDR3 sequence reads: CASRSGQGLNTEAFF. The CDR3, as DNA: TGTGCCAGCAGGAGTGGACAGGGCCTGAACACTGAAGCTTTCTTT.

As regards this clone: The sample carries other DNA sequences with the same CDR3. The V call is TRBV5-1, the J call TRBJ2-5; 8 nucleotides match TRBD1. The CDR3 extends over 14 amino acids. Germline V CDR1 and CDR2: SGHRS, YFSETQ. After removal of 4 bases from V and 5 bases from J, the junction contained 7 bases not matched to a gene. The CDR3 spells CASSRGQGLETQYF. In DNA, the CDR3 is TGCGCCAGCAGCAGAGGACAGGGTTTGGAGACCCAGTACTTC.

J is TRBJ1-1 and V is TRBV27; 7 bases align to TRBD1. The CDR3 has 14 residues. Germline V gene lookup returns CDR1 MNHEY and CDR2 SMNVEV (reference sequence). J lost 5 bases, V lost 4 bases, and 7 bases had no gene match. CDR3 in DNA: TGTGCCAGCAGTTACGACAGGGAGGGTACTGAAGCTTTCTTT. Translation: CASSYDREGTEAFF.

The V call is TRBV9, the J call TRBJ2-5; D remains ambiguous. The germline gives CDR1 SGDLS, CDR2 YYNGEE. CDR3 length: 15 amino acids. Trimming stripped 0 bases from V and 5 bases from J, with 14 bases between. CDR3 sequence: CASSVGRLLGETQYF. The CDR3 DNA is TGTGCCAGCAGCGTAGGGCGGCTCTTGGGGGAGACCCAGTACTTC.

In its sample, this clone was seen once. The rearrangement uses TRBV5-4 and TRBJ1-1; D is unclear. The CDR3 runs 15 residues. Trimming took 1 base from V and 1 from J, leaving 11 bases between them. Germline V gene data show CDR1 as SGHNT and CDR2 as YYREEE (reference sequence). The CDR3 DNA follows: TGTGCCAGCAGCTTGTCCAGCAGGAAGAACACTGAAGCTTTCTTT. Translation gives CASSLSSRKNTEAFF.

V gene TRBV7-2 combines with J gene TRBJ1-5; D uncertain. Germline V gene data show CDR1 as SGHTA and CDR2 as FQGNSA. The CDR3 loop spans 16 amino acids. The germline V and J ends were trimmed by 6 bases and 6 bases, with 21 bases remaining between them. CDR3 sequence (DNA): TGTGCCAGCAGTAACCCGGGCAGCGCTCGGGGTCAGCCCCAGCATTTT. Translating gives CASSNPGSARGQPQHF.

The V gene is TRBV10-1, the J gene TRBJ1-5; D ambiguous. This CDR3 has 10 amino acids. In germline, CDR1 is WNHNN, CDR2 SYGVQD (reference sequence). V dropped 6 bases and J dropped 6 bases, with 3 bases sitting between them. This chain's CDR3 is CASRGQPQHF. The CDR3, as DNA: TGCGCCAGCAGGGGTCAGCCCCAGCATTTT.

Points on this clone: The sample carries other DNA sequences with the same CDR3. The gene calls are TRBV29-1 and TRBJ2-3; D is unclear. The CDR3 sequence is 10 residues long. Trimming shortened V by 4 bases and J by 3 bases, and 2 bases separated the two germline ends. Germline values: CDR1 SQVTM, CDR2 ANQGSEA. The CDR3 bases are TGCAGCGTTGGAACAGATACGCAGTATTTT. This sequence encodes CSVGTDTQYF.

This chain links TRBV7-3 with TRBJ1-1; D remains ambiguous. Trimming removed 2 bases from V and 11 bases from J, with 12 bases in between. The CDR3 runs to 12 residues. Per germline, CDR1 SGHTA and CDR2 FQGTGA. CDR3 loop: CASSLLQVGAFF. DNA for the CDR3: TGTGCCAGCAGCTTACTTCAGGTCGGGGCTTTCTTT.

This clone appeared a few times. The chain uses TRBV28 and TRBJ1-1; D possibly corresponds to TRBD1 (5 bases). Germline V lookup: CDR1 MDHEN, CDR2 SYDVKM. There are 13 residues in the CDR3. V was cut by 7 bases and J by 7 bases, with 16 bases left in between. CDR3 region: CASILSGAFEAFF. The CDR3 DNA reads as TGTGCCAGCATCTTATCCGGGGCCTTTGAAGCTTTCTTT.

As concerns this clone: The same CDR3 can be traced to other DNA sequences in this sample. J is TRBJ1-2 and V is TRBV29-1; 12 positions agree with TRBD1. The V segment lost 6 bases and the J segment 8 bases; nucleotides outside the gene matches: 7. The CDR3 contains 13 residues. Germline loops: CDR1 SQVTM, CDR2 ANQGSEA. The CDR3 protein is CSVEGTGGSGYTF. As DNA, the CDR3 is TGCAGCGTGGAGGGGACAGGGGGCTCGGGCTACACCTTC.

The chain uses TRBV5-4 and TRBJ2-2; D uncertain. The CDR3 length is 13 residues. CDR1 is SGHNT, CDR2 YYREEE, per germline (reference sequence). V was cut by 4 bases and J by 3 bases, with 7 bases left in between. CDR3 in amino acids: CASSTDHTGELFF. Written as DNA, the CDR3 is TGTGCCAGCAGCACGGACCACACCGGGGAGCTGTTTTTT.

CDR3 protein: CATSRDNRAGNEQFF. DNA of the CDR3: TGTGCCACCAGCAGAGATAATAGGGCTGGGAATGAGCAGTTCTTC. This sequence joins TRBV15 and TRBJ2-1; D remains ambiguous. The germline gives CDR1 LNHNV, CDR2 YYDKDF (reference sequence). Trimming removed 0 bases from V and 7 bases from J, with 13 bases in between. This CDR3 region has 15 residues.

The chain employs TRBV5-6 and TRBJ2-7; no reliable D call. This CDR3 has 14 residues. CDR1 and CDR2 (germline): SGHDT, YYEEEE. V was cut by 0 bases and J by 2 bases, with 9 bases left in between. The CDR3 DNA reads TGTGCCAGCAGCTTGGCGGCCGACGCCTACGAGCAGTACTTC. Protein sequence: CASSLAADAYEQYF.

The chain uses TRBV29-1 and TRBJ2-1, with D possibly matching TRBD2 (6 bases). Per the germline V gene, CDR1 is SQVTM and CDR2 is ANQGSEA. The CDR3 is made up of 13 amino acids. V lost 4 bases and J lost 11, with 18 bases in between. CDR3: CSVVVGMGTQQFF. CDR3 in DNA: TGCAGCGTTGTTGTGGGAATGGGGACTCAGCAGTTCTTC.